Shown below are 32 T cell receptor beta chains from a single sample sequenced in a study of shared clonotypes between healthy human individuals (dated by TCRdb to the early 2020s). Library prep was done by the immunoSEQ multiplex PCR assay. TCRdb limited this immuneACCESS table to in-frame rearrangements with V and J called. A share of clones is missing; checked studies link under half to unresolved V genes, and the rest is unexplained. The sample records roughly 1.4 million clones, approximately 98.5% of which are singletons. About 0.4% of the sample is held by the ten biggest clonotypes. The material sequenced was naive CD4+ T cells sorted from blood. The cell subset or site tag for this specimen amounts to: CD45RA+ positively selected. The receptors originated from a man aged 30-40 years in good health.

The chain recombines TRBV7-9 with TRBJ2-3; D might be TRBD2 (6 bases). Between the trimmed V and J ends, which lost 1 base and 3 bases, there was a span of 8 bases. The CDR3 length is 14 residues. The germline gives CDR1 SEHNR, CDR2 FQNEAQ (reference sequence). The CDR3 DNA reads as TGTGCCAGCAGCTTAGACCTAGCGACAGATACGCAGTATTTT. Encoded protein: CASSLDLATDTQYF. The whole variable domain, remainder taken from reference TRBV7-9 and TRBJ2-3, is DTGVSQNPRHKITKRGQNVTFRCDPISEHNRLYWYRQTLGQGPEFLTYFQNEAQLEKSRLLSDRFSAERPKGSFSTLEIQRTEQGDSAMYLCASSLDLATDTQYFGPGTRLTVL.

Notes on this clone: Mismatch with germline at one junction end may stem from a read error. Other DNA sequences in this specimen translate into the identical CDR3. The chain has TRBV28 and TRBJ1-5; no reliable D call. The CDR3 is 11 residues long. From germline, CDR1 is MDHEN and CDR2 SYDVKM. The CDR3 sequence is CASSFAQPQHF. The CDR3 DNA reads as TGTGCTAGCAGTTTCGCACAGCCCCAGCATTTT.

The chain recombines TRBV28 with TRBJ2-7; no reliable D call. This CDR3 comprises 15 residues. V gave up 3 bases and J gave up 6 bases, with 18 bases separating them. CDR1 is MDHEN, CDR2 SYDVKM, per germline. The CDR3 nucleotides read TGTGCCAGCAGTTTCCACCCGAAGTTAGGCGGCGAGCAGTACTTC. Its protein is CASSFHPKLGGEQYF.

For the CDR3, the DNA is TGTGCCAGCAGTTATCCCGGGACAGGGATGACCGAGCAGTACTTC. Amino acids: CASSYPGTGMTEQYF. The genes are TRBV6-6 and TRBJ2-7; 9 bases map to TRBD1. The germline CDR1 and CDR2 sequences are MNHNY and SVGAGI (reference sequence). The length of the CDR3 is 15 residues. With V trimmed by 3 bases and J by 6 bases, 9 bases remained unmatched.

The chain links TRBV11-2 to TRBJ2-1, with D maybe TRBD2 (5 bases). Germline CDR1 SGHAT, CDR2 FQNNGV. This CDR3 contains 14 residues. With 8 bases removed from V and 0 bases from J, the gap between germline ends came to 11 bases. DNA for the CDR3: TGTGCCAGCGCGAGGGTAGGCTCCTACAATGAGCAGTTCTTC. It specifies CASARVGSYNEQFF.

CDR3 loop: CASRRGLEVRETGELFF. DNA for the CDR3: TGTGCCAGCAGAAGGGGACTAGAGGTTAGAGAAACCGGGGAGCTGTTTTTT. The chain carries TRBV9 and TRBJ2-2; TRBD2 matches 8 bases. Germline V gives CDR1 SGDLS, CDR2 YYNGEE. The CDR3 totals 17 residues. The trim removed 5 bases at V and 5 bases at J, leaving 14 bases unmatched. The full variable domain, with the rest looked up from reference TRBV9 and TRBJ2-2, is DSGVTQTPKHLITATGQRVTLRCSPRSGDLSVYWYQQSLDQGLQFLIQYYNGEERAKGNILERFSAQQFPDLHSELNLSSLELGDSALYFCASRRGLEVRETGELFFGEGSRLTVL.

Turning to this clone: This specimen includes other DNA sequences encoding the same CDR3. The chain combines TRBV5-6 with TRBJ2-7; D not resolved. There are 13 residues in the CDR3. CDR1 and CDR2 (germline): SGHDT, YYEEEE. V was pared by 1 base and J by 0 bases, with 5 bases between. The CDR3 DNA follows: TGTGCCAGCAGCTTGAGTTTCTCCTACGAGCAGTACTTC. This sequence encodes CASSLSFSYEQYF.

CDR3 DNA: TGTGCCAGTGCAAGAACCCGGGACAGGGCAAACTATGGCTACACCTTC. It codes for CASARTRDRANYGYTF. This chain links TRBV7-8 with TRBJ1-2; 9 bases are a match to TRBD1. Germline lookup yields CDR1 SGHVS and CDR2 FQNEAQ. This CDR3 comprises 16 residues. V gave up 9 bases and J gave up 2 bases; unmatched junction bases: 13.

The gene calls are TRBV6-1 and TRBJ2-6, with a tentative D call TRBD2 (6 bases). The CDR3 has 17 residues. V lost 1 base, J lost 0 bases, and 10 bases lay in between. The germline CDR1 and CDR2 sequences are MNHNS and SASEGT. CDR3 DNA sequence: TGTGCCAGCAGTGAAGGACACGGGGGCTCTGGGGCCAACGTCCTGACTTTC. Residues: CASSEGHGGSGANVLTF.

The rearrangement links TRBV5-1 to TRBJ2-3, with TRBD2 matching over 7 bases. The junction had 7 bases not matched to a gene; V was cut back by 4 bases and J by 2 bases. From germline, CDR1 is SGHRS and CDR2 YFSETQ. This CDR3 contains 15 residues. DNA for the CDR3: TGCGCCAGCAGCGAAGCGGGACCCCCCACAGATACGCAGTATTTT. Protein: CASSEAGPPTDTQYF.

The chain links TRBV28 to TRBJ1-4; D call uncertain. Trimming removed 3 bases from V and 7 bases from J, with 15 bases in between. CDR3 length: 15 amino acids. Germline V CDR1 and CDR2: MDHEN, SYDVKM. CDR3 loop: CASSFRDFKSEKLFF. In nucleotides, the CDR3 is TGTGCCAGCAGTTTTCGGGATTTTAAGAGTGAAAAACTGTTTTTT.

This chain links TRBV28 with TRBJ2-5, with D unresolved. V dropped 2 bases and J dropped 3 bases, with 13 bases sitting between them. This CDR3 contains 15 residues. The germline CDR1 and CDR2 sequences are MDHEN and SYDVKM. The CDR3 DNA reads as TGTGCCAGCAGTTTACCCCCCATACGGGAAGAGACCCAGTACTTC. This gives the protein CASSLPPIREETQYF.

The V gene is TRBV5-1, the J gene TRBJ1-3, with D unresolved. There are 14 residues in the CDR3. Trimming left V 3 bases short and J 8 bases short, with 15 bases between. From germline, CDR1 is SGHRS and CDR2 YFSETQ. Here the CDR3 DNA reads TGCGCCAGCAGCTCCCTCGAAGGGTGGCACACCATATATTTT. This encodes CASSSLEGWHTIYF.

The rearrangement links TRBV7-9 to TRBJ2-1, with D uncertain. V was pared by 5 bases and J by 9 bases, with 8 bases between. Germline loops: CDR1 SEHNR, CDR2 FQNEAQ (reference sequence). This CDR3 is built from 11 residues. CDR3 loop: CASSQSGEQFF. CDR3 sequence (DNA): TGTGCCAGCAGCCAGTCGGGTGAGCAGTTCTTC.

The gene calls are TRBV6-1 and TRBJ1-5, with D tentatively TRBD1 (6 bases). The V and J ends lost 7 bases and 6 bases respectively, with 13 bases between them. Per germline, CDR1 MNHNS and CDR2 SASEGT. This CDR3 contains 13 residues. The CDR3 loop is CASTERGGQPQHF. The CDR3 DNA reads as TGTGCCAGCACCGAGAGGGGGGGTCAGCCCCAGCATTTT.

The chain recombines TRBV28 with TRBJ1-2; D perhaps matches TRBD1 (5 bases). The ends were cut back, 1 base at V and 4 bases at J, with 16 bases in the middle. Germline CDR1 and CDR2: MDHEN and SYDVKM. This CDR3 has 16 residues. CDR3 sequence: CASSLLGGWTRYGYTF. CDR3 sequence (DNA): TGTGCCAGCAGTTTATTGGGGGGTTGGACCCGCTATGGCTACACCTTC.

The CDR3 sequence is CASSIGGTSSYNEQFF. CDR3 in DNA: TGTGCCAGTAGTATAGGGGGGACTAGTTCCTACAATGAGCAGTTCTTC. The gene calls are TRBV19 and TRBJ2-1; 8 nucleotides line up with TRBD2. The CDR3 runs 16 residues. Looked up from germline, CDR1 is LNHDA and CDR2 is SQIVND (reference sequence). Unmatched junction bases numbered 3, after V lost 1 base and J lost 1 base.

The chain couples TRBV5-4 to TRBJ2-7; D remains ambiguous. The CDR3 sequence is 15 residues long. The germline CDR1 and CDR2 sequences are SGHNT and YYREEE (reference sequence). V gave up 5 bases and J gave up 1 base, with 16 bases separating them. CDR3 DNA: TGTGCCAGCAGTCACGGCCCGATCCAATCCTACGAGCAGTACTTC. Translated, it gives CASSHGPIQSYEQYF.

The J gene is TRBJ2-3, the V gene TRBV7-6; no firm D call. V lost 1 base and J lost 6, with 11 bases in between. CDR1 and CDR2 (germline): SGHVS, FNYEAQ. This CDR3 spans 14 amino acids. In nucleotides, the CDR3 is TGTGCCAGCAGCTTAGGACCCCTGGGGGATACGCAGTATTTT. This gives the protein CASSLGPLGDTQYF.

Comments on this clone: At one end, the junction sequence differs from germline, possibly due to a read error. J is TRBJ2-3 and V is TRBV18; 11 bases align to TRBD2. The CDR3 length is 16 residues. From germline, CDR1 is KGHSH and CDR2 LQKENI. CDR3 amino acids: CASPRRLAGRADMQYF. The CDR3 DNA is TGTGCCAGCCCGCGAAGACTAGCGGGGAGGGCAGATATGCAGTATTTT.

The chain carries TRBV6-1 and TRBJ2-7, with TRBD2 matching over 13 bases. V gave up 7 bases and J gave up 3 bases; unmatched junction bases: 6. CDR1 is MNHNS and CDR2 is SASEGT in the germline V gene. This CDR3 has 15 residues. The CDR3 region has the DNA TGTGCCAGCATTCTGGGGACTAGCGGGAACTACGAGCAGTACTTC. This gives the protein CASILGTSGNYEQYF.

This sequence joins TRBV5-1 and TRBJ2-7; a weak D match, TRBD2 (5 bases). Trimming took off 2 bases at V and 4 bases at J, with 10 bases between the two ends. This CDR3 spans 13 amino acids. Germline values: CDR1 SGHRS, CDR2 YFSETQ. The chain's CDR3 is CASSFGVRYEQYF. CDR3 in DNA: TGCGCCAGCAGCTTCGGGGTTCGGTACGAGCAGTACTTC.

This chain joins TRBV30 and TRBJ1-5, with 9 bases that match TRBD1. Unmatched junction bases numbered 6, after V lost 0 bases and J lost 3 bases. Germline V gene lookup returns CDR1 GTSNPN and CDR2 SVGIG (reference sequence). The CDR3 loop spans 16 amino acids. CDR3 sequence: CAWSVRGQGNNQPQHF. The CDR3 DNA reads TGTGCCTGGAGTGTACGAGGACAGGGGAACAATCAGCCCCAGCATTTT. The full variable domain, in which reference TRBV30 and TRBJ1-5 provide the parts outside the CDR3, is SQTIHQWPATLVQPVGSPLSLECTVEGTSNPNLYWYRQAAGRGLQLLFYSVGIGQISSEVPQNLSASRPQDRQFILSSKKLLLSDSGFYLCAWSVRGQGNNQPQHFGDGTRLSIL.

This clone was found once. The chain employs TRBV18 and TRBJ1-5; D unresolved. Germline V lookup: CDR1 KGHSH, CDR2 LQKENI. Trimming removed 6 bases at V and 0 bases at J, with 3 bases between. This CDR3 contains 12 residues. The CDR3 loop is CASSNSNQPQHF. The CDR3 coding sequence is TGTGCCAGCTCTAATAGCAATCAGCCCCAGCATTTT.

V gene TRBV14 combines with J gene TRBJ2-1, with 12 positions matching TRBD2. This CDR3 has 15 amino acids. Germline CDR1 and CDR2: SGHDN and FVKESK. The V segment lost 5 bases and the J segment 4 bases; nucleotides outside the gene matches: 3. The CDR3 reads CASSEGLAGYNEQFF. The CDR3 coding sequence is TGTGCCAGCAGCGAAGGACTAGCGGGATACAATGAGCAGTTCTTC.

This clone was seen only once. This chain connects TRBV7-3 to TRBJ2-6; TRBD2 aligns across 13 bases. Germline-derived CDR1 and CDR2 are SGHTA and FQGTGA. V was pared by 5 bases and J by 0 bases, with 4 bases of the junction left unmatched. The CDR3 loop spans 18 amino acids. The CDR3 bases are TGTGCCAGCAGCCCCGGACTAGCGGGGGTCTCTGGGGCCAACGTCCTGACTTTC. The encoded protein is CASSPGLAGVSGANVLTF.

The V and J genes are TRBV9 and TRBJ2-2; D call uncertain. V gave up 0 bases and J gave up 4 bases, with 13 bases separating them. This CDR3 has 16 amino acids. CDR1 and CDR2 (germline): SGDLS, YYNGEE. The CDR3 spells CASSVGPSQTTGELFF. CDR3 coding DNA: TGTGCCAGCAGCGTAGGTCCTAGTCAGACCACCGGGGAGCTGTTTTTT. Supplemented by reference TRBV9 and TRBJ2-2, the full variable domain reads DSGVTQTPKHLITATGQRVTLRCSPRSGDLSVYWYQQSLDQGLQFLIQYYNGEERAKGNILERFSAQQFPDLHSELNLSSLELGDSALYFCASSVGPSQTTGELFFGEGSRLTVL.

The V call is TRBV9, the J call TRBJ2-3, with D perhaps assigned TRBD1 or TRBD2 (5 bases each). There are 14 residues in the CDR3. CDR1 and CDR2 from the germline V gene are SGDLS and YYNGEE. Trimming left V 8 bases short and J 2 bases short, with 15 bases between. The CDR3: CASKGDPATDTQYF. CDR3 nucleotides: TGTGCCAGTAAAGGGGACCCAGCCACAGATACGCAGTATTTT. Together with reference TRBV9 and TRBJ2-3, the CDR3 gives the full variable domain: DSGVTQTPKHLITATGQRVTLRCSPRSGDLSVYWYQQSLDQGLQFLIQYYNGEERAKGNILERFSAQQFPDLHSELNLSSLELGDSALYFCASKGDPATDTQYFGPGTRLTVL.

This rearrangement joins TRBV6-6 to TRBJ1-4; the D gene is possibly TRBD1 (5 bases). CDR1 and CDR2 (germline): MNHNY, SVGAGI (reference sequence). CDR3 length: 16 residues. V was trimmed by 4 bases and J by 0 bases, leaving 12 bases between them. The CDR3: CASSLGQPATNEKLFF. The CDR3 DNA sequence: TGTGCCAGCAGTTTAGGACAACCCGCAACTAATGAAAAACTGTTTTTT.

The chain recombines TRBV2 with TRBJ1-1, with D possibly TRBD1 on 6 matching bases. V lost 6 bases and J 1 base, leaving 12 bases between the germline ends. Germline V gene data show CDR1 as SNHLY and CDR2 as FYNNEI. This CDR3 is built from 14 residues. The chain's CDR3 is CASRAGTKNTEAFF. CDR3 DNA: TGTGCCAGCAGAGCCGGGACAAAGAACACTGAAGCTTTCTTT.

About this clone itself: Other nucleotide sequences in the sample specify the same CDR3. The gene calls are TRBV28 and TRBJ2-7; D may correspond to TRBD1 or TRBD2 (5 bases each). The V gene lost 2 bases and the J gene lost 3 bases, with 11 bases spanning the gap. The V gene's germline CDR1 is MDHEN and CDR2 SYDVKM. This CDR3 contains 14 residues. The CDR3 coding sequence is TGTGCCAGCAGTTTAGTCGGGACGGGCTACGAGCAGTACTTC. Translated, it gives CASSLVGTGYEQYF.

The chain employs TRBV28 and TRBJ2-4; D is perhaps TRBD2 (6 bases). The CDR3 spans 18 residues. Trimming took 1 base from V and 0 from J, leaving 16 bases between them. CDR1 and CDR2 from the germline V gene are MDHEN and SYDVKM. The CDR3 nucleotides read TGTGCCAGCAGTTTATCCGGGGGTTGGTTATTAGCCAAAAACATTCAGTACTTC. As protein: CASSLSGGWLLAKNIQYF.